This TCR beta chain was identified in a study of blood T cell repertoires in COVID-19. As for the study in general: In each case, the material was cDNA or gDNA derived from T cells, B-cell-depleted T cells, or PBMCs.

Per the original data handling: Quantification of nucleated cells was approximated via reference gene primer amplification. Libraries were prepared by immunoSEQ multiplex PCR; TCRdb keeps only in-frame clonotypes and omits some of them. V and J calls and clone size come straight from that table; D and trimming were deduced from the DNA. The table records 350,000 to 450,000 clones, roughly nine tenths of them present only once. The CDR3 is 15 amino acids. The ends were cut back, 1 base at V and 7 bases at J, with 17 bases in the middle. CDR1 and CDR2 (germline): LNHDA, SQIVND (reference sequence). The age range of participants was about 18 to 90 years, with residence in about two dozen US areas.

This chain links TRBV19 with TRBJ2-7; tentatively, D is TRBD2 (5 bases). The sequence derives from a woman aged 25 to 39 who had recovered from COVID-19. Material: PBMCs or T cells enriched from blood (not recorded which). The CDR3 is CASSIGSLRDREQYF. The CDR3 region has the DNA TGTGCCAGTAGTATAGGGAGCTTGAGGGATCGGGAGCAGTACTTC.